This record looks at one T cell receptor (beta chain) sequence and its context. No antigen is known for it. This specimen belongs to a study of T cells in Graves' hyperthyroidism and ophthalmopathy. Whole-study findings and limits: A median around six months before onset, the model predicted ophthalmopathy. From stable hyperthyroidism, ophthalmopathy was separated by a 13 V-J model. Peripheral blood also featured most of the thyroid clonotypes expanded above 0.001.

The CDR3 is made up of 15 amino acids. V dropped 6 bases and J dropped 9; count of bases not matched to a gene: 6. Clinical symptoms, serum thyroxine, TRAb, thyroid ultrasound and orbital computed tomography informed diagnoses. Regions amplified from RNA transcripts were the TCR beta CDR3 regions. A first-round RT-PCR of the TCR CDR3 used the HTBI primer set. Each CDR3 protein is one row after TCRdb ran MiXCR on the multiplex PCR reads. Of more than 500,000 distinct CDR3 sequences in the sample, 40% to 55% were seen once. The origin of this receptor is an adult woman with Graves' disease, either hyperthyroidism or ophthalmopathy (not recorded which). V usage is TRBV12-3 or TRBV12-4 and J usage is TRBJ1-6; 12 nucleotides agree with TRBD1. What was sequenced was peripheral blood or thyroid tissue (not recorded which). In DNA, the CDR3 is TGTGCCAGCAGCGTAGGGACAGGGGGCTCTTCACCCCTCCACTTT. It yields the protein CASSVGTGGSSPLHF.